The following is a T cell receptor beta chain sequence with its context. Its antigen is unknown. Per the germline V gene, CDR1 is ENHRY and CDR2 is SYGVKD. After removal of 6 bases from V and 8 bases from J, the junction contained 3 bases not matched to a gene. This CDR3 is 12 amino acids long. These data originate in a study of cytomegalovirus exposure and HLA in healthy donors. Study findings and constraints: According to a subsequent analysis, TCR clusters identified in the first cohort showed a tendency to co-occur across the approximately 120 validation repertoires.

Only in-frame clones appear in the TCRdb table, and some are missing; sequencing was by immunoSEQ multiplex PCR. The sample carries approximately 98,000 clones, over 75% recorded once. The chain joins TRBV10-3 to TRBJ1-5, with 8 bases aligning to TRBD1. The specimen was PBMCs. The receptor was isolated from a woman between 18 and 30 years old in good health and CMV-seronegative. CDR3 protein: CAISPGGKPQHF. In DNA form, the CDR3 reads TGTGCCATCAGCCCAGGGGGCAAGCCCCAGCATTTT.